The 19 T cell receptor beta chains presented below share a single source sample, sequenced in a study of T cells in Graves' hyperthyroidism and ophthalmopathy. The CDR3 regions of TCR beta were amplified from RNA transcripts. The HTBI primer set served for first-round RT-PCR of the TCR CDR3. TCRdb reanalysed the multiplex PCR reads using MiXCR and keeps one entry per CDR3 protein. The sample has more than 500,000 distinct CDR3 sequences; roughly 15% are singletons. The sample consisted of blood. These receptors originate from a woman aged 30 to 39 with Graves' ophthalmopathy.

This clonotype was seen more than once but under ten times. The CDR3 loop is CASSPLQSTQYF. CDR3 DNA sequence: TGTGCCAGCAGCCCCCTTCAGAGCACGCAGTATTTT. The V and J genes are TRBV7-2 and TRBJ2-3, with D unresolved. Looked up from germline, CDR1 is SGHTA and CDR2 is FQGNSA. The germline V and J ends were trimmed by 5 bases and 9 bases, with 12 bases remaining between them. The CDR3 runs to 12 residues.

The J gene is TRBJ2-2, the V gene TRBV10-2, with 14 nucleotides matching TRBD2. The trim removed 6 bases at V and 3 bases at J, leaving 6 bases unmatched. In germline, CDR1 is WSHSY, CDR2 SAAADI. The CDR3 consists of 17 residues. The CDR3 DNA is TGCGCCAGCAGAGGGACTAGCGGGAGTAGTTACACCGGGGAGCTGTTTTTT. This encodes CASRGTSGSSYTGELFF.

This clonotype was seen more than once but under ten times. The V gene is TRBV6-1, the J gene TRBJ1-5; a weak D match, TRBD1 (6 bases). This CDR3 comprises 14 residues. Deletions cut 5 bases from V and 7 bases from J, with 15 bases between. CDR1 is MNHNS, CDR2 SASEGT, per germline. The CDR3 region is CASSSDRLGQPQHF. The DNA for the CDR3 is TGTGCCAGCAGTAGCGACAGGTTAGGGCAGCCCCAGCATTTT.

V is TRBV19 and J is TRBJ2-7; 8 nucleotides align to TRBD2. CDR1 and CDR2 (germline): LNHDA, SQIVND (reference sequence). The CDR3 covers 16 residues. V was pared by 3 bases and J by 3 bases, with 10 bases of the junction left unmatched. The CDR3 region is CASSILGGRPDYEQYF. The CDR3 bases are TGTGCCAGTAGTATTCTAGGCGGGAGGCCTGACTACGAGCAGTACTTC.

This clonotype came up many times. The V gene is TRBV28, the J gene TRBJ2-1; TRBD2 agrees at 9 bases. The J segment lost 8 bases and the V segment lost 2 bases, leaving 4 bases of the junction unmatched. The CDR3 spans 14 residues. The V gene's germline CDR1 is MDHEN and CDR2 SYDVKM. In nucleotides, the CDR3 is TGTGCCAGCAGTTTACTAGCGGGAATCTATGAGCAGTTCTTC. Protein sequence: CASSLLAGIYEQFF.

The chain has TRBV7-2 and TRBJ2-3, with D uncertain. This CDR3 spans 15 amino acids. Trimming cost V 1 base and J 2 bases, with 10 bases left between them. Germline V CDR1 and CDR2: SGHTA, FQGNSA. DNA for the CDR3: TGTGCCAGCAGCTTAGTAACGGGTTACACAGATACGCAGTATTTT. This codes for CASSLVTGYTDTQYF.

In this sample, this clonotype turned up many times. The chain combines TRBV3-1 with TRBJ2-1; 7 nucleotides line up with TRBD2. V gave up 5 bases and J gave up 0 bases; unmatched junction bases: 13. Germline V gene data show CDR1 as LGHDT and CDR2 as YNNKEL (reference sequence). The CDR3 runs 18 residues. The CDR3 region is CASSNLADFGGSYNEQFF. CDR3 in DNA: TGTGCCAGCAGCAACCTAGCGGACTTCGGGGGCTCCTACAATGAGCAGTTCTTC.

The chain combines TRBV10-3 with TRBJ2-2, with 10 bases lining up with TRBD2. The length of the CDR3 is 16 residues. Germline CDR1 is ENHRY and CDR2 is SYGVKD. The J segment lost 7 bases and the V segment lost 5 bases, leaving 10 bases of the junction unmatched. CDR3 sequence reads: CAISSKREGPDGELFF. CDR3 coding DNA: TGTGCCATCAGTTCAAAGCGGGAGGGCCCTGACGGGGAGCTGTTTTTT.

This clonotype was seen only a few times. V is TRBV5-1 and J is TRBJ2-7, with TRBD2 identical over 11 bases. Trimming at V came to 4 bases and at J to 2 bases, leaving 8 bases not matched to a gene. Germline V gene sequence: CDR1 SGHRS, CDR2 YFSETQ. The CDR3 contains 16 residues. The CDR3 DNA sequence: TGCGCCAGCAGCGTACTAGCGGGAGAGAAGACCTACGAGCAGTACTTC. It encodes CASSVLAGEKTYEQYF.

V and J are TRBV7-2 and TRBJ2-3, with a weak D call TRBD2 (5 bases). V lost 8 bases and J 3 bases, leaving 18 bases between the germline ends. Germline CDR1 reads SGHTA; CDR2 reads FQGNSA. The CDR3 is made up of 15 amino acids. CDR3 residues: CASPPGKPQTDTQYF. The CDR3 nucleotides are TGTGCCAGCCCGCCGGGGAAGCCACAGACAGATACGCAGTATTTT.

This chain uses TRBV16 with TRBJ1-5; 9 bases agree with TRBD1. Trimming at V came to 6 bases and at J to 4 bases, leaving 7 bases not matched to a gene. The germline gives CDR1 KGHSY, CDR2 FQNENV. CDR3 length equals 15 residues. Here the CDR3 reads CASSRGDRGNQPQHF. The CDR3 bases are TGTGCCAGCAGTCGGGGTGACAGGGGGAATCAGCCCCAGCATTTT.

This clonotype was observed a handful of times. The rearrangement uses TRBV28 and TRBJ2-5; D not resolved. CDR3 length: 12 amino acids. The germline gives CDR1 MDHEN, CDR2 SYDVKM. The germline V and J ends were trimmed by 2 bases and 13 bases, with 14 bases remaining between them. The CDR3 nucleotides are TGTGCCAGCAGTTTAAAGCCAGGAGATCTGTACTTC. Translated, it gives CASSLKPGDLYF. The variable domain in full, with the rest retrieved from reference TRBV28 and TRBJ2-5, is DVKVTQSSRYLVKRTGEKVFLECVQDMDHENMFWYRQDPGLGLRLIYFSYDVKMKEKGDIPEGYSVSREKKERFSLILESASTNQTSMYLCASSLKPGDLYFGPGTRLLVL.

The genes are TRBV12-3 or TRBV12-4 and TRBJ1-4, with D possibly being TRBD1 (6 bases). The CDR3 runs 16 residues. V was trimmed by 5 bases and J by 4 bases, leaving 17 bases between them. In nucleotides, the CDR3 is TGTGCCAGCAGTCTCCACGACAGGTCGAATAATGAAAAACTGTTTTTT. It codes for CASSLHDRSNNEKLFF.

The rearrangement links TRBV28 to TRBJ2-2; no clear D. Germline lookup yields CDR1 MDHEN and CDR2 SYDVKM. The CDR3 contains 16 residues. The germline V and J ends were trimmed by 5 bases and 1 base, with 14 bases remaining between them. The CDR3 DNA reads as TGTGCCAGCAGTACGACTTTTCTAGTGAACACCGGGGAGCTGTTTTTT. As protein: CASSTTFLVNTGELFF.

The V call is TRBV29-1, the J call TRBJ2-1; D is perhaps TRBD1 or TRBD2 (5 bases each). V lost 7 bases, J lost 7 bases, and 17 bases lay in between. Per the germline V gene, CDR1 is SQVTM and CDR2 is ANQGSEA. CDR3 size: 13 residues. CDR3 in amino acids: CSAPRDGGNEQFF. CDR3 coding DNA: TGCAGCGCCCCCCGGGACGGAGGAAATGAGCAGTTCTTC.

This clonotype turned up a few times. V gene TRBV20-1 combines with J gene TRBJ2-7, with a tentative D call TRBD2 (6 bases). With 0 bases removed from V and 3 bases from J, the gap between germline ends came to 18 bases. The CDR3 is made up of 16 amino acids. Germline-derived CDR1 and CDR2 are DFQATT and SNEGSKA (reference sequence). CDR3 sequence (DNA): TGCAGTGCTAGAGATGACGGGGGATCTTTACACTACGAGCAGTACTTC. This sequence encodes CSARDDGGSLHYEQYF.

With respect to this clonotype: The junction and the germline gene differ at one end; a read error may be behind it. The V call is TRBV3-1, the J call TRBJ2-2; 11 bases line up with TRBD2. CDR3 size: 15 residues. Germline V gene data show CDR1 as LGHDT and CDR2 as YNNKEL (reference sequence). The CDR3 reads CASSQGLADGGEPFF. In DNA, the CDR3 is TGTGCCAGCAGCCAGGGACTAGCGGACGGCGGGGAGCCGTTTTTT.

A note on this clonotype: Germline and junction disagree at one end, which may indicate a read error. The chain carries TRBV7-9 and TRBJ2-1; D unresolved. The CDR3 totals 15 residues. The germline gives CDR1 SEHNR, CDR2 FQNEAQ (reference sequence). The CDR3 is CASSQEESSYNEQFF. The CDR3 DNA follows: TGCGCCAGCAGCCAAGAAGAGAGCTCCTACAATGAGCAGTTCTTC.

This clonotype was found a few times. This chain connects TRBV7-9 to TRBJ2-1, with TRBD1 matching over 10 bases. CDR3 length: 15 amino acids. Germline V lookup: CDR1 SEHNR, CDR2 FQNEAQ (reference sequence). V lost 5 bases and J lost 7; bases outside the gene matches: 8. The CDR3 DNA follows: TGTGCCAGCAGCCCCGACAGGGGGCGCAGAAATGAGCAGTTCTTC. Translating gives CASSPDRGRRNEQFF.